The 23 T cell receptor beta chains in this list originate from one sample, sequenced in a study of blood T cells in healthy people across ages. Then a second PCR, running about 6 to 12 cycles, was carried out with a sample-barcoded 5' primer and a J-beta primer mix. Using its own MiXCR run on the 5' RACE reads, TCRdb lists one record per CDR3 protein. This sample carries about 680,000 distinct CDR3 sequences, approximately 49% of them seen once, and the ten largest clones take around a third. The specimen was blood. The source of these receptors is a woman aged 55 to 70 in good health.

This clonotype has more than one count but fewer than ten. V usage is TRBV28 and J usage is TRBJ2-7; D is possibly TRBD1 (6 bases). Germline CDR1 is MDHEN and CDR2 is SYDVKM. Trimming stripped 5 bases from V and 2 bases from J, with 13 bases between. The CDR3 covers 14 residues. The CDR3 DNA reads TGTGCCAGCAGTGTAACTGGACAGCCCTACGAGCAGTACTTC. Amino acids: CASSVTGQPYEQYF.

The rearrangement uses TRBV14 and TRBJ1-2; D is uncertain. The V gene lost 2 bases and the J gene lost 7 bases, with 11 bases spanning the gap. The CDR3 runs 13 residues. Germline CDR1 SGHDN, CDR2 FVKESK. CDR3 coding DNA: TGTGCCAGCAGCCAATCCCTACATACTGGCTACACCTTC. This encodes CASSQSLHTGYTF.

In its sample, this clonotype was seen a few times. The CDR3 nucleotides read TGCAGTGCCCATAAGAGCTATGAGCAGTACTTC. It specifies CSAHKSYEQYF. The chain carries TRBV20-1 and TRBJ2-7; D call uncertain. V lost 6 bases and J lost 7, with 13 bases in between. This CDR3 is built from 11 residues. Looked up from germline, CDR1 is DFQATT and CDR2 is SNEGSKA (reference sequence).

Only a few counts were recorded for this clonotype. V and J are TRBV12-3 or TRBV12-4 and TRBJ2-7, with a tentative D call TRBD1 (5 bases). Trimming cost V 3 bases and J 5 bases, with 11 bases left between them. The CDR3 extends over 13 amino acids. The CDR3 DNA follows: TGTGCCAGCAGTTTCGGCAGGGCCAACGAGCAGTACTTC. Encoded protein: CASSFGRANEQYF.

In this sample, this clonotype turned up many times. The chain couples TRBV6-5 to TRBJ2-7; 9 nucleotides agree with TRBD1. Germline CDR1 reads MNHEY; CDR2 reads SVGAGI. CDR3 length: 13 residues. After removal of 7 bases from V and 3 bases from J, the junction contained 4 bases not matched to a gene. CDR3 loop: CASTSDRGYEQYF. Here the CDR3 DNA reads TGTGCCAGCACATCGGACAGGGGCTACGAGCAGTACTTC.

The CDR3 loop reads CSARGTSGRGGTQYF. Here the CDR3 DNA reads TGCAGTGCTAGAGGAACTAGCGGGAGAGGGGGTACGCAGTATTTT. This rearrangement joins TRBV20-1 to TRBJ2-3; 11 positions match TRBD2. Germline assignment: CDR1 DFQATT and CDR2 SNEGSKA (reference sequence). The CDR3 is 15 amino acids. Unmatched junction bases numbered 8, after V lost 1 base and J lost 8 bases.

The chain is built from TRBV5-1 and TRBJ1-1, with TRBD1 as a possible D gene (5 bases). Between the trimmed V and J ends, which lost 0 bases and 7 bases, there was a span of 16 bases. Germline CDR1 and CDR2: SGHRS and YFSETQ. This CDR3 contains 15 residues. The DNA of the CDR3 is TGCGCCAGCAGCTTGGATAGCAGGGCGCTTCGTGAAGCTTTCTTT. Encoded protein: CASSLDSRALREAFF.

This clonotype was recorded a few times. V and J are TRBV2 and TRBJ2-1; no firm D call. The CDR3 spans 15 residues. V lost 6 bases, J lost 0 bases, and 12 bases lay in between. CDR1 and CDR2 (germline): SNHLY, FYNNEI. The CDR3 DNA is TGTGCCAGCAGCCTAGGGCATAGCTCCTACAATGAGCAGTTCTTC. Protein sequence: CASSLGHSSYNEQFF.

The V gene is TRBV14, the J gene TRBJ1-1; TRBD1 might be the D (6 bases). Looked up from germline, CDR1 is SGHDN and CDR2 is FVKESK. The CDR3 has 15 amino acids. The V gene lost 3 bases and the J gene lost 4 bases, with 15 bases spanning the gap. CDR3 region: CASSHLTGGGTEAFF. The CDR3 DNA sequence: TGTGCCAGCAGCCATCTGACAGGCGGGGGCACTGAAGCTTTCTTT.

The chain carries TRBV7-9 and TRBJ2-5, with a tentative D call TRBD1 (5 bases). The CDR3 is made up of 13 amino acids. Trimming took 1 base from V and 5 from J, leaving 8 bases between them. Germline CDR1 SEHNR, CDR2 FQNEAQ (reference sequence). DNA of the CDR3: TGTGCCAGCAGCTTAGGGACAATGGAGACCCAGTACTTC. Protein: CASSLGTMETQYF.

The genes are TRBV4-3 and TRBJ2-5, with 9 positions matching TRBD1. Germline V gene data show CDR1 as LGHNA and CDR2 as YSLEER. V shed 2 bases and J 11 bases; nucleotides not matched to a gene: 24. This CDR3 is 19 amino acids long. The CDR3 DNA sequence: TGCGCCAGCAGCCAAAGGGGGGGAGGCGGGACAGGGTTCTACAATGAGCAGTACTTC. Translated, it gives CASSQRGGGGTGFYNEQYF.

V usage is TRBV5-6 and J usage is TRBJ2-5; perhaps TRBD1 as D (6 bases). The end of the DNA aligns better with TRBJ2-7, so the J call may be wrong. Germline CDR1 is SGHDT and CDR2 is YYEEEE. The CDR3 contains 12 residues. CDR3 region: CASSKTGYEQYF. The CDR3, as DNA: TGTGCCAGCAGCAAGACAGGCTACGAGCAGTACTTC.

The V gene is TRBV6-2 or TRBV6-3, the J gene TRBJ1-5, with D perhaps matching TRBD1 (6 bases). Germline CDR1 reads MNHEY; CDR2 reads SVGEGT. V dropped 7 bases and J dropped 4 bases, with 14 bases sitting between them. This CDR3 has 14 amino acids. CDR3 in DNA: TGTGCCAGCAATCCAGGGGACCGTAATCAGCCCCAGCATTTT. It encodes CASNPGDRNQPQHF.

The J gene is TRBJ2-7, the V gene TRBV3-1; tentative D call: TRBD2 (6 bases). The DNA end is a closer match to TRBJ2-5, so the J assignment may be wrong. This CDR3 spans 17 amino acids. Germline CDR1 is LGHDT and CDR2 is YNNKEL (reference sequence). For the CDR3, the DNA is TGTGCCAGCAGCCAAGATGAGGAGGGAGGCCCTTTTCAGACCCAGTACTTC. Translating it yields CASSQDEEGGPFQTQYF.

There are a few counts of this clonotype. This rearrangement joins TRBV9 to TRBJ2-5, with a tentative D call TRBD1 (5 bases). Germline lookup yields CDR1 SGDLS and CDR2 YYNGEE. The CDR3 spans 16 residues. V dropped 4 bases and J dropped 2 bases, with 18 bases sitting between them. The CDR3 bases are TGTGCCAGCAGCCTCGGCGCCCGACAGCCACAAGAGACCCAGTACTTC. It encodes CASSLGARQPQETQYF.

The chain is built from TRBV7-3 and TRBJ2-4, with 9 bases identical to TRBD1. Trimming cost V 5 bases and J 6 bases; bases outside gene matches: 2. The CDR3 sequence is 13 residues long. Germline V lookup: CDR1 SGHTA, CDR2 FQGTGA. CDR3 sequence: CASSTGQGNIQYF. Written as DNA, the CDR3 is TGTGCCAGCAGCACGGGACAGGGAAACATTCAGTACTTC.

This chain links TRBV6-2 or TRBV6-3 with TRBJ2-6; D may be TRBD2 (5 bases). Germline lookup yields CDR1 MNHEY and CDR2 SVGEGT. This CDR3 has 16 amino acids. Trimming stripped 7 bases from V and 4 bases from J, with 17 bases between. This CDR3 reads CASTDPRGSGANVLTF. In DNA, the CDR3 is TGTGCCAGCACCGACCCTAGAGGGTCCGGGGCCAACGTCCTGACTTTC.

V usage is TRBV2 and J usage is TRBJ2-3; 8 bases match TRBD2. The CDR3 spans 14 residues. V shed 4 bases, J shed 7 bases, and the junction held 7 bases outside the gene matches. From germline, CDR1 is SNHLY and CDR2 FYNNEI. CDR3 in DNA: TGTGCCAGCAGTGCGGGACTAGTCACTAATACGCAGTATTTT. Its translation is CASSAGLVTNTQYF. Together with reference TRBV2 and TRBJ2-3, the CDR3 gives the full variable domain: EPEVTQTPSHQVTQMGQEVILRCVPISNHLYFYWYRQILGQKVEFLVSFYNNEISEKSEIFDDQFSVERPDGSNFTLKIRSTKLEDSAMYFCASSAGLVTNTQYFGPGTRLTVL.

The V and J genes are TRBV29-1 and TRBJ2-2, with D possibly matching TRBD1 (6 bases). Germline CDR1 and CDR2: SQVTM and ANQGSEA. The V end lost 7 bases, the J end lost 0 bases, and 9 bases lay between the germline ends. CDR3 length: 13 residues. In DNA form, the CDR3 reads TGCAGCGCGGACAGATCGAACACCGGGGAGCTGTTTTTT. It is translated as CSADRSNTGELFF.

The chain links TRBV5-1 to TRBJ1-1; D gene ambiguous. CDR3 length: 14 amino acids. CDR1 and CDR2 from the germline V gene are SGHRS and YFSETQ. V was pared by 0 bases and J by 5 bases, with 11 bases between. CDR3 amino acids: CASSLERANTEAFF. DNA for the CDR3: TGCGCCAGCAGCTTGGAGCGCGCAAATACTGAAGCTTTCTTT.

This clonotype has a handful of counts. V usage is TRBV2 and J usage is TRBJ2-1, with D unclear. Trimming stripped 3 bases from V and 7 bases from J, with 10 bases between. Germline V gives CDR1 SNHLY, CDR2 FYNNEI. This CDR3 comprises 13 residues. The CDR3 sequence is CASSEENQNEQFF. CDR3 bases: TGTGCCAGCAGTGAGGAGAATCAAAATGAGCAGTTCTTC.

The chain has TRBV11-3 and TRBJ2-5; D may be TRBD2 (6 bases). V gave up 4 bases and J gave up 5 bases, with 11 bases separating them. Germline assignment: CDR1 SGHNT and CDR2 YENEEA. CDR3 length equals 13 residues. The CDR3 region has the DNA TGTGCCAGCAGCTCTCGGGGGACGGAGACCCAGTACTTC. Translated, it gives CASSSRGTETQYF.

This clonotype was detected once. CDR3 amino acids: CASSPRPPGAEAYEQYF. The CDR3 DNA is TGTGCCAGCAGCCCCCGCCCTCCCGGGGCGGAGGCTTACGAGCAGTACTTC. The gene calls are TRBV13 and TRBJ2-7; D assignment may be TRBD1 or TRBD2 (5 bases each). The CDR3 is 17 amino acids. V lost 5 bases and J lost 4, with 24 bases in between. Germline V gene data show CDR1 as PRHDT and CDR2 as FYEKMQ (reference sequence).